The TCR beta chain described here comes from a study of T cell responses to AZD1222 COVID-19 vaccine (dated by TCRdb to the early 2020s). Some background on the complete study: AZD1222 recipients whose second dose came at about 4 weeks and those whose second dose came at about 12 weeks were combined into one group, since spike-specific TCR depth and breadth did not differ between the two schedules. A total of 230 to 250 trial participants underwent TCR sequencing, of whom roughly 210 had received two doses of AZD1222 and some 25 had received two doses of the MenACWY control vaccine. Enrollment into the trials was organized by age into subgroups of 18-55, 56-69 and 70-plus years, and those subgroups contained approximately 150, 30 and 60 TCR-sequenced participants, respectively. On the study overall, not on this receptor specifically: Participants were mostly white British and included more females than males, and it was suggested by the authors that clonal diversity may have been underestimated. Nearly half of unique spike-specific TCRs reportedly recognized epitopes outside regions mutated in the B.1.351 and B.1.1.7 variants. No day 14 peak-response samples were available, so repertoires were characterized only after the peak T cell response. In the small 56-69-year group, the increase in depth fell short of significance, most likely because of low power. The vaccine-associated CD4 TCRs covered the entire spike protein, and the dominant responses fell in regions 160-218 and 743-854. A significant rise in spike-specific TCR breadth and depth was observed after two AZD1222 doses relative to day 0 and relative to MenACWY recipients. Conclusions about previously exposed vaccinees were limited because only six AZD1222 recipients were SARS-CoV-2 seropositive at baseline.

The CDR3 regions of human TCRbeta chains were subjected to immunosequencing. Per the source publication's procedure: Repertoire TCRs were checked for matches against a reference library of SARS-CoV-2-specific TCRs that had been generated using the MIRA antigen-specificity platform. Breadth meant the fraction of unique TCRs that were SARS-CoV-2-associated, whereas depth meant the fraction of total T cells that were SARS-CoV-2-associated. Using the MIRA data, each spike-specific TCR was assigned both to the spike region to which the TCR was reactive and to a CD4 or CD8 class. Log10-transformed breadth and depth values were compared by one-way ANOVA with Sidak's multiple comparisons tests. Imported from immuneACCESS, the table was reduced by TCRdb to in-frame sequences with V and J called. These copies leave out some clones; in studies compared against another copy, an unresolved V gene accounts for under half, and the cause of the remainder is not known. The DNA was the basis for D and trimming; V, J and clone size are from that table. The sample table records some 86,000 clones; roughly 80% of these occur just once. The ten largest clones add up to around a fifth of the sample.

Reading the label with the study, this specimen's time point is: baseline before first vaccination. Vaccinee samples came from UK trials COV001 and COV002, including a single-blind randomized controlled phase 2/3 trial of AZD1222 (ChAdOx1 nCoV-19) in healthy adults. For TCRbeta chain sequencing, PBMC samples were collected from trial participants at day 0 and at day 28 after the second dose. Turning to this clone: The antigen this receptor binds is unknown. No qualities accompany the bases; no much larger clone lies one base away.

This TCR was sampled from an adult in good health. The sequencing here drew on peripheral blood, taken on day 0 of AZD1222 vaccination.

The CDR3 protein is CASKAGTSYEQYF. The nucleotide sequence reads TGTGCCAGCAAAGCGGGGACCTCCTACGAGCAGTACTTC. The rearranged segments are TRBV27 and TRBJ2-7; TRBD2 agrees with 7 junctional bases. From its cysteine to its phenylalanine, the CDR3 spans 13 amino acids. The DNA shown is the 39-base CDR3, in frame from base 1. Relative to germline, V is missing 7 bases and J is missing 0 bases, with 3 bases of the junction outside any gene match. Looking up the germline V gene (reference sequence) yields CDR1 MNHEY and CDR2 SMNVEV.